The rows below give T cell receptor beta chains drawn from one sample of a study of blood T cell repertoires in COVID-19. TCRdb's copy holds only in-frame clones and misses some; the assay was immunoSEQ multiplex PCR. Of 200,000 to 300,000 clones in the sample, nearly 95% are singletons; the top ten hold more than 0.8%. The sample taken for sequencing was peripheral blood. The receptors shown here come from a man aged 25-45 years with COVID-19, enrolled during active disease. The CDR3 runs from the conserved cysteine through the conserved F or W. The D gene is left open where the match is weak. Clone size appears in some rows only: once, few, many, or a class for an expanded clone.

>TRBV6-1|15|TRBJ1-5|NA|NA
CASSERNFGGQPQHF
TGTGCCAGCAGTGAACGTAACTTTGGGGGGCAGCCCCAGCATTTT
>TRBV3-1/TRBV3-2|14|TRBJ2-2|NA|TRBD1
CASSQGQYTGELFF
TGTGCCAGCAGCCAGGGACAGTACACCGGGGAGCTGTTTTTT
>TRBV9|14|TRBJ2-2|once|TRBD1
CASSADRGAGELFF
TGTGCCAGCAGCGCGGACAGGGGGGCCGGGGAGCTGTTTTTT
>TRBV7-9|12|TRBJ1-5|NA|NA
CASSWAGQPQHF
TGTGCCAGCAGCTGGGCAGGCCAGCCCCAGCATTTT
>TRBV28|13|TRBJ1-5|NA|NA
CASSLETGRPQHF
TGTGCCAGCAGTTTGGAGACGGGGAGGCCCCAGCATTTT
>TRBV10-3|18|TRBJ1-4|NA|NA
CAISINLRDGGSPEKLFF
TGTGCCATCAGTATTAATTTGCGGGACGGCGGTTCCCCTGAAAAACTGTTTTTT
>TRBV6-2/TRBV6-3|15|TRBJ2-6|NA|NA
CASSKDRTGANVLTF
TGTGCCAGCAGTAAAGACAGGACTGGGGCCAACGTCCTGACTTTC
>TRBV5-1|16|TRBJ2-3|few|TRBD2
CASSTSTSPSTDTQYF
TGCGCCAGCAGCACCTCGACTAGCCCGAGCACAGATACGCAGTATTTT
>TRBV4-1|14|TRBJ1-6|NA|TRBD1
CASSLTGEGSPLHF
TGCGCCAGCAGCCTGACAGGGGAAGGATCACCCCTCCACTTT
>TRBV30|15|TRBJ2-2|NA|TRBD1
CAWTAGGSFTGELFF
TGTGCCTGGACCGCAGGGGGCAGTTTTACCGGGGAGCTGTTTTTT
>TRBV6-5|15|TRBJ1-3|once|TRBD1
CASSYTDRGGNTIYF
TGTGCCAGCAGCTATACCGACAGGGGAGGAAACACCATATATTTT
>TRBV27|17|TRBJ2-1|NA|TRBD2
CASSQGLAGRTYNEQFF
TGTGCCAGCAGTCAGGGACTAGCGGGGCGAACCTACAATGAGCAGTTCTTC
>TRBV5-4|15|TRBJ1-2|NA|NA
CASSRGGGTNYGYTF
TGTGCCAGCAGCCGGGGGGGAGGGACTAACTATGGCTACACCTTC
>TRBV6-6|13|TRBJ1-2|NA|TRBD1
CASSRDRSYGYTF
TGTGCCAGCAGCAGGGACAGGAGCTATGGCTACACCTTC
>TRBV7-2|17|TRBJ2-5|NA|TRBD2
CASSPFTTSGGAETQYF
TGTGCCAGCAGCCCCTTTACGACTAGCGGGGGGGCGGAGACCCAGTACTTC
>TRBV20-1|14|TRBJ1-6|NA|TRBD1
CSASIGQGNSPLHF
TGCAGTGCTAGTATCGGACAGGGGAATTCACCCCTCCACTTT
>TRBV27|13|TRBJ1-2|NA|NA
CASSLEGNYGYTF
TGTGCCAGCAGTTTGGAGGGAAACTATGGCTACACCTTC
>TRBV6-6|15|TRBJ1-2|NA|NA
CASSYSGGALEGYTF
TGTGCCAGCAGTTACTCCGGGGGGGCGCTCGAAGGCTACACCTTC
>TRBV9|14|TRBJ1-3|NA|TRBD1
CASKGAYSGNTIYF
TGTGCCTCAAAGGGGGCCTACTCTGGAAACACCATATATTTT
>TRBV5-1|15|TRBJ2-2|NA|NA
CASSNRQVGTGELFF
TGCGCCAGCAGCAACAGACAGGTGGGCACCGGGGAGCTGTTTTTT
>TRBV7-3|13|TRBJ2-7|NA|TRBD1
CASSTDRGHEQYF
TGTGCCAGCAGCACGGACAGGGGCCACGAGCAGTACTTC
>TRBV5-1|15|TRBJ1-2|NA|TRBD1
CASSITGTGIYGYTF
TGCGCCAGCAGCATTACCGGGACAGGGATCTATGGCTACACCTTC
>TRBV6-1|14|TRBJ2-3|NA|NA
CASSEEYSLGAQYF
TGTGCCAGCAGTGAAGAGTACAGCCTCGGGGCGCAGTATTTT
>TRBV27|14|TRBJ1-2|NA|NA
CASSSYRHNYGYTF
TGTGCCAGCAGTTCCTACCGCCACAACTATGGCTACACCTTC
>TRBV30|14|TRBJ1-2|NA|NA
CAWSRLGHDYGYTF
TGTGCCTGGAGTCGCTTGGGACACGACTATGGCTACACCTTC
>TRBV7-9|13|TRBJ1-1|NA|NA
CASSFNTNTEAFF
TGTGCCAGCAGCTTTAACACGAACACTGAAGCTTTCTTT
>TRBV2|15|TRBJ2-3|NA|NA
CASKGGRGGTDTQYF
TGTGCCAGCAAAGGGGGACGGGGGGGCACAGATACGCAGTATTTT
>TRBV25-1|16|TRBJ2-7|NA|NA
CASSPGGTGWDYEQYF
TGTGCCAGCAGCCCCGGAGGTACAGGGTGGGACTACGAGCAGTACTTC
>TRBV7-2|13|TRBJ1-5|NA|TRBD1
CASSLTGNQPQHF
TGTGCCAGCAGCTTGACAGGGAATCAGCCCCAGCATTTT
>TRBV11-3|15|TRBJ2-2|NA|TRBD1
CASSPRTGGTGELFF
TGTGCCAGCAGCCCACGAACAGGGGGCACCGGGGAGCTGTTTTTT
>TRBV5-3|16|TRBJ2-1|NA|NA
CARSFISGQENNEQFF
TGTGCCAGAAGCTTTATTTCGGGACAAGAAAACAATGAGCAGTTCTTC
>TRBV4-1|16|TRBJ2-1|NA|NA
CASSQGVADIYNEQFF
TGCGCCAGCAGCCAAGGAGTAGCGGACATATACAATGAGCAGTTCTTC
>TRBV5-1|14|TRBJ2-1|NA|TRBD1
CASSVGQTYNEQFF
TGCGCCAGCAGCGTGGGACAGACCTACAATGAGCAGTTCTTC
>TRBV14|13|TRBJ2-5|once|NA
CASSQGGRETQYF
TGTGCCAGCAGCCAAGGGGGCAGAGAGACCCAGTACTTC
>TRBV12-3/TRBV12-4|13|TRBJ1-2|NA|NA
CASSDRTNYDYTF
TGTGCCAGCAGTGACAGAACTAACTATGACTACACCTTC
>TRBV7-6|17|TRBJ1-6|NA|NA
CASSLASSGGKNSPLHF
TGTGCCAGCAGCTTAGCATCGAGTGGGGGGAAGAATTCACCCCTCCACTTT
>TRBV5-1|14|TRBJ2-7|NA|TRBD1
CASSPGTGEVEQYF
TGCGCCAGCAGCCCCGGGACAGGGGAGGTTGAGCAGTACTTC
>TRBV6-4|15|TRBJ2-6|NA|NA
CASSERGSGANVLTF
TGTGCCAGCAGTGAAAGGGGCTCTGGGGCCAACGTCCTGACTTTC
>TRBV7-2|14|TRBJ1-3|NA|TRBD1
CASSSTGAGNTIYF
TGTGCCAGCAGCTCTACAGGGGCAGGAAACACCATATATTTT
>TRBV9|13|TRBJ1-3|NA|NA
CASSVGYGNTIYF
TGTGCCAGCAGCGTCGGTTATGGAAACACCATATATTTT
>TRBV5-4|15|TRBJ1-3|few|NA
CASSLDRTSGNTIYF
TGTGCCAGCAGCTTGGACAGAACCTCTGGAAACACCATATATTTT
>TRBV5-1|14|TRBJ2-1|NA|TRBD1
CASSPGQNYNEQFF
TGCGCCAGCAGTCCGGGACAGAACTACAATGAGCAGTTCTTC
>TRBV7-9|12|TRBJ1-1|NA|NA
CATRGGNTEAFF
TGTGCCACAAGAGGTGGGAACACTGAAGCTTTCTTT
>TRBV29-1|12|TRBJ2-3|once|NA
CSVGTNTDTQYF
TGCAGCGTTGGGACTAACACAGATACGCAGTATTTT
>TRBV3-1/TRBV3-2|15|TRBJ1-3|NA|NA
CASSPTWGAGNTIYF
TGTGCCAGCAGCCCGACGTGGGGGGCTGGAAACACCATATATTTT
>TRBV27|15|TRBJ2-1|NA|TRBD2
CASSLVAGGPGEQFF
TGTGCCAGCAGTCTGGTTGCGGGGGGGCCGGGTGAGCAGTTCTTC
>TRBV10-3|15|TRBJ2-3|NA|TRBD1
CAIRPGQGSTDTQYF
TGTGCCATCAGACCGGGACAGGGTAGCACAGATACGCAGTATTTT
>TRBV30|12|TRBJ1-2|NA|NA
CAWRRAEYGYTF
TGTGCCTGGAGGAGGGCGGAGTATGGCTACACCTTC
>TRBV7-7|13|TRBJ2-7|NA|TRBD1
CASSPGQGREQYF
TGTGCCAGCAGCCCGGGACAGGGTCGGGAGCAGTACTTC
>TRBV15|19|TRBJ2-3|NA|TRBD2
CATSGGARQRGVVTDTQYF
TGTGCCACCAGCGGCGGTGCCCGGCAACGGGGGGTTGTCACAGATACGCAGTATTTT
>TRBV7-6|16|TRBJ2-3|NA|NA
CASSSRGQTSTDTQYF
TGTGCCAGCAGCTCTCGAGGTCAGACCAGCACAGATACGCAGTATTTT